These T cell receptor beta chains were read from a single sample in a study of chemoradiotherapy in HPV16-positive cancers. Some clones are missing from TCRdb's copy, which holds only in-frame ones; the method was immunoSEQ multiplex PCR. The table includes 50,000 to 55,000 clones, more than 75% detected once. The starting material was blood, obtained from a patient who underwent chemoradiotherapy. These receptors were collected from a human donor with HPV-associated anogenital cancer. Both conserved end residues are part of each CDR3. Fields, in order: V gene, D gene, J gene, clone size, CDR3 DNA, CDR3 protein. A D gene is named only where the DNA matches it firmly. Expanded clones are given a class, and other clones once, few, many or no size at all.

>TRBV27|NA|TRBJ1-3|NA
TGTGCCAGCAGTTACGGGGGCGCTGGAAACACCATATATTTT
CASSYGGAGNTIYF
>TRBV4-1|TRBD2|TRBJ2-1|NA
TGCGCCAGCAGCTATGGACTAGCGGGGGTTAATGAGCAGTTCTTC
CASSYGLAGVNEQFF
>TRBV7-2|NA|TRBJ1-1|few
TGTGCCAGCAGCTTATGGGGGGAGTGGACTGAAGCTTTCTTT
CASSLWGEWTEAFF
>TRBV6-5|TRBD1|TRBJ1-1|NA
TGTGCCAGCAGGAGGGGGCAGGGGACTGAAGCTTTCTTT
CASRRGQGTEAFF
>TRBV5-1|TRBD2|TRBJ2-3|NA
TGCGCCAGCAGCTACCGACTAGCCTCGCGAGTACCAGATACGCAGTATTTT
CASSYRLASRVPDTQYF
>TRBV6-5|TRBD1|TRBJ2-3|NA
TGTGCCAGCAGACTACAGGGGGACACAGATACGCAGTATTTT
CASRLQGDTDTQYF
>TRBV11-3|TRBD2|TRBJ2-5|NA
TGTGCCAGCAGTTTGAGACTAGCGGGGGGGCTGGAGACCCAGTACTTC
CASSLRLAGGLETQYF
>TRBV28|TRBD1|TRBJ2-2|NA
TGTGCCAGCAGTTCCCGGACAGGGGTCGGCACCGGGGAGCTGTTTTTT
CASSSRTGVGTGELFF
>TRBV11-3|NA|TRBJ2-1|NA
TGTGCCAGCAGCTTAGGGGGGGCCAGCTCCTACAATGAGCAGTTCTTC
CASSLGGASSYNEQFF
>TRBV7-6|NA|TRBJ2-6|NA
TGTGCCAGCAGCTCCTCAATACTAGCAAGGACGTCTGGGGCCAACGTCCTGACTTTC
CASSSSILARTSGANVLTF
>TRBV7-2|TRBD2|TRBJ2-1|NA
TGTGCCAGCAGCCTTGATAGCGGGAGATTATTCTTC
CASSLDSGRLFF
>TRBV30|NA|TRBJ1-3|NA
TGTGCCTGGAGTTCACAGGAGACTGGAAACACCATATATTTT
CAWSSQETGNTIYF
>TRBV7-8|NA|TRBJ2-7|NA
TGTGCCAGCAGCTTAGAACTGGGCAGCTCCTACGAGCAGTACTTC
CASSLELGSSYEQYF
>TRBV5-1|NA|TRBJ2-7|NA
TGCGCCAGCAGCTTGCACCGGGACAGAGCGGGTATGGGGGAGCAGTACTTC
CASSLHRDRAGMGEQYF
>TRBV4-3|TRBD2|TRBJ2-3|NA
TGCGCCAGCAGCCAAGACCCCAGCGGGGGGCGAAATACGCAGTATTTT
CASSQDPSGGRNTQYF
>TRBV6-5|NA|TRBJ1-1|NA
TGTGCCAGCAGTTACTCGAAAGGGGTTGGAGACACTGAAGCTTTCTTT
CASSYSKGVGDTEAFF
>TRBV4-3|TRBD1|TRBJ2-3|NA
TGCGCCAGCAGCCAAGATGCGCGGGACAGGGGTACAGATACGCAGTATTTT
CASSQDARDRGTDTQYF
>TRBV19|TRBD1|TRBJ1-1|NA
TGTGCCAGTACCAGGGGGCGGAACACTGAAGCTTTCTTT
CASTRGRNTEAFF
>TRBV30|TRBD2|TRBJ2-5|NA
TGTGCCTGGAGTGTACCAACTAGCGGAGCCCAAGAGACCCAGTACTTC
CAWSVPTSGAQETQYF
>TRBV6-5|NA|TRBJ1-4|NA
TGTGCCAGCAGTTACGATAGGGGTCGGGAAAAACTGTTTTTT
CASSYDRGREKLFF
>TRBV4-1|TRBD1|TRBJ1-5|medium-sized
TGCGCCAGCAGCCAAGATTACACAGGGGGCGGACAGCCCCAGCATTTT
CASSQDYTGGGQPQHF
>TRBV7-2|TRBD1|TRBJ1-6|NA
TGTGCCAGCAGCCTAACCCCCGCGGGACAGGGAGTCTCACCCCTCCACTTT
CASSLTPAGQGVSPLHF
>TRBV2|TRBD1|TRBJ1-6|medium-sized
TGTGCCAGCAGTGCCAGGGACAGCCCTTCACCCCTCCACTTT
CASSARDSPSPLHF
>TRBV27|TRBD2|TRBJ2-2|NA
TGTGCCAGCAGTTATCGGACTAGCGGGAGATCGAACACCGGGGAGCTGTTTTTT
CASSYRTSGRSNTGELFF
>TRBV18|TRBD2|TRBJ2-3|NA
TGTGCCAGCTCACCAATAGCGGGAGATCCGGGAGATACGCAGTATTTT
CASSPIAGDPGDTQYF
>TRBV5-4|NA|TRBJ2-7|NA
TGTGCCAGCAAAGGTAGGCCAGTGGAAAATGACGAGCAGTACTTC
CASKGRPVENDEQYF
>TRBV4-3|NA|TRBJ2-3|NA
TGCGCCAGCAGCCAAATAGGGAGCAGGGAGCAGTATTTT
CASSQIGSREQYF
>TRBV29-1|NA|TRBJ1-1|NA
TGCAGCGTCGTAGAGAACACTGAAGCTTTCTTT
CSVVENTEAFF
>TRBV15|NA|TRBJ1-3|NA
TGTGCCACCAGTCACGGGCTAGCCTCTGGAAACACCATATATTTT
CATSHGLASGNTIYF
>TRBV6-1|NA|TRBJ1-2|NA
TGTGCCAGCAGTGTAGCCGGGGGCTATGGCTACACCTTC
CASSVAGGYGYTF
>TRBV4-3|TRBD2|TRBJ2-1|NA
TGCGCCAGCAGCCAACCTAGGGACGGCGGGGGGGGCCCCTACAATGAGCAGTTCTTC
CASSQPRDGGGGPYNEQFF
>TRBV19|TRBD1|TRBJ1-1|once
TGTGCCAGTGGGACAGCCTTGAACACTGAAGCTTTCTTT
CASGTALNTEAFF
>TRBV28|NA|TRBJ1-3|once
TGTGCCAGCAGCGAAGGGGGGGGCTCTGGAAACACCATATATTTT
CASSEGGGSGNTIYF
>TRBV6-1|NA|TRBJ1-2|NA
TGTGCCAGCAGTGACCAGTGGACAGTTAACTATGGCTACACCTTC
CASSDQWTVNYGYTF
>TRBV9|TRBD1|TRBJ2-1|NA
TGTGCCAGCAGCGTAGCTGGGCAGGGGGCATGGGAGCAGTTCTTC
CASSVAGQGAWEQFF
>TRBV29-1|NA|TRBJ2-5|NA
TGCAGCGTTGGAGGCAGGGGCGGATGGGAGACCCAGTACTTC
CSVGGRGGWETQYF
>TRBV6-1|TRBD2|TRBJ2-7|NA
TGTGCCAGCAGTGAAGCGACTAGCGGGATATACGAGCAGTACTTC
CASSEATSGIYEQYF